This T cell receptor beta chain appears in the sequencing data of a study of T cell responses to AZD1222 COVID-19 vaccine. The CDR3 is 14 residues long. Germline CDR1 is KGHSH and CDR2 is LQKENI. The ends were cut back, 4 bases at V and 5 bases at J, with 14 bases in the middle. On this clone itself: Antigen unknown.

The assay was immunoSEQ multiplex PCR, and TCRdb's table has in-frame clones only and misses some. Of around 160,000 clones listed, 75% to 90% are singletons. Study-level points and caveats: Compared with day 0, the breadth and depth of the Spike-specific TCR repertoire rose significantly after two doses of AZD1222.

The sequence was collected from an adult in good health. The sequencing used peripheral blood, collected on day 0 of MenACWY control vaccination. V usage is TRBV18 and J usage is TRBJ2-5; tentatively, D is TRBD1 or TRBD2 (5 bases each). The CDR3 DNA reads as TGTGCCAGCTCACTATTCGGGACCGGGGAGACCCAGTACTTC. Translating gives CASSLFGTGETQYF.